The 10 T cell receptor beta chains given below trace back to one sample, sequenced in a study of blood T cell repertoires in COVID-19. Profiling relied on immunoSEQ multiplex PCR, and the TCRdb table lists in-frame clones only, not all of them. Of about 140,000 clones listed, about 83% are singletons. Sequencing was performed on peripheral blood. The receptors originated from a human donor in a cohort sampled during active COVID-19.

This clone came up once. The rearrangement joins TRBV2 to TRBJ2-3; 7 bases are a match to TRBD1. The V and J ends lost 10 bases and 3 bases, in that order; junction bases with no gene match: 7. Germline-derived CDR1 and CDR2 are SNHLY and FYNNEI. The CDR3 length is 13 residues. DNA for the CDR3: TGTGCCACCCGACAGGGACAAACAGATACGCAGTATTTT. This encodes CATRQGQTDTQYF.

This sequence joins TRBV15 and TRBJ2-5, with 7 nucleotides matching TRBD2. V was clipped by 1 base and J by 2 bases; unmatched bases: 1. Looked up from germline, CDR1 is LNHNV and CDR2 is YYDKDF (reference sequence). This CDR3 is 14 amino acids long. The chain's CDR3 is CATSRGDYQETQYF. The CDR3 DNA reads TGTGCCACCAGCAGAGGGGACTATCAAGAGACCCAGTACTTC.

CDR3 loop: CASSVATSSGNEQFF. In DNA form, the CDR3 reads TGTGCCAGCTCTGTAGCGACCAGCTCCGGCAATGAGCAGTTCTTC. The genes are TRBV18 and TRBJ2-1, with D perhaps matching TRBD2 (5 bases). Germline V gene data show CDR1 as KGHSH and CDR2 as LQKENI. The V gene lost 6 bases and the J gene lost 6 bases, with 18 bases spanning the gap. The CDR3 is 15 residues long.

The J gene is TRBJ2-1, the V gene TRBV9, with 10 bases aligning to TRBD2. Per the germline V gene, CDR1 is SGDLS and CDR2 is YYNGEE. The CDR3 totals 17 residues. Trimming took 4 bases from V and 8 from J; bases not matched to a gene: 15. CDR3 amino acids: CASSLMPTSGTRDEQFF. Here the CDR3 DNA reads TGTGCCAGCAGCCTTATGCCCACTAGCGGGACGAGAGATGAGCAGTTCTTC.

The chain recombines TRBV7-6 with TRBJ2-7, with 10 nucleotides matching TRBD1. V shed 2 bases, J shed 5 bases, and the junction held 9 bases outside the gene matches. Germline CDR1 reads SGHVS; CDR2 reads FNYEAQ. The CDR3 contains 16 residues. In nucleotides, the CDR3 is TGTGCCAGCAGCTTATTCGGGGGGGACAGGGGAAACGAGCAGTACTTC. It translates to CASSLFGGDRGNEQYF.

This chain connects TRBV19 to TRBJ2-6; maybe TRBD2 (5 bases). This CDR3 has 18 residues. CDR1 LNHDA and CDR2 SQIVND come from the germline V gene (reference sequence). The germline V and J ends were trimmed by 3 bases and 4 bases, with 19 bases remaining between them. The CDR3 nucleotides are TGTGCCAGTAGTATCACGGGCGGACTTCTGGGGGGGGCCAACGTCCTGACTTTC. Translating it yields CASSITGGLLGGANVLTF.

The chain is built from TRBV6-5 and TRBJ1-1, with TRBD1 matching 7 bases. CDR1 and CDR2 from the germline V gene are MNHEY and SVGAGI. The CDR3 consists of 14 residues. V lost 4 bases, J lost 4 bases, and 6 bases stayed unmatched. The CDR3 bases are TGTGCCAGCAGTTTCAACGGACAGGCCACTGAAGCTTTCTTT. Translated, it gives CASSFNGQATEAFF.

The chain combines TRBV7-2 with TRBJ2-1, with D unresolved. This CDR3 is 11 amino acids long. V lost 5 bases, J lost 6 bases, and 5 bases lay in between. Germline lookup yields CDR1 SGHTA and CDR2 FQGNSA. This CDR3 reads CASSPINEQFF. The CDR3 DNA reads TGTGCCAGCAGCCCCATCAATGAGCAGTTCTTC.

This clone appeared once. This chain links TRBV30 with TRBJ2-7; TRBD2 is a possible D gene (6 bases). The V end lost 3 bases, the J end lost 6 bases, and 18 bases lay between the germline ends. Germline-derived CDR1 and CDR2 are GTSNPN and SVGIG (reference sequence). The CDR3 loop spans 14 amino acids. The CDR3 is CAWRLPGGGREQYF. As DNA, the CDR3 is TGTGCCTGGAGGCTTCCTGGGGGAGGACGCGAGCAGTACTTC. Full variable domain (missing parts from reference TRBV30 and TRBJ2-7): SQTIHQWPATLVQPVGSPLSLECTVEGTSNPNLYWYRQAAGRGLQLLFYSVGIGQISSEVPQNLSASRPQDRQFILSSKKLLLSDSGFYLCAWRLPGGGREQYFGPGTRLTVT.

The V gene is TRBV2, the J gene TRBJ2-5, with D possibly matching TRBD1 (6 bases). Trimming left V 5 bases short and J 2 bases short, with 12 bases between. This CDR3 is built from 14 residues. From germline, CDR1 is SNHLY and CDR2 FYNNEI. CDR3 sequence: CASSLRGLQETQYF. In DNA form, the CDR3 reads TGTGCCAGCAGTCTCAGGGGTTTGCAAGAGACCCAGTACTTC.